The 18 T cell receptor beta chains in this list originate from one sample, sequenced in a study of cytomegalovirus exposure and HLA in healthy donors. Primers: 60 Vbeta forward and 13 Jbeta reverse. Assay: immunoSEQ multiplex PCR; the TCRdb copy retains only in-frame clones and omits some. The sample records roughly 200,000 clones, about 9.4% being singletons. Sequenced sample: PBMCs. The source is a woman younger than 45 in good health and CMV-seropositive.

The rearrangement joins TRBV27 to TRBJ2-1; D possibly corresponds to TRBD2 (6 bases). The V gene's germline CDR1 is MNHEY and CDR2 SMNVEV (reference sequence). The CDR3 totals 15 residues. The V and J ends lost 5 bases and 0 bases respectively, with 11 bases between them. CDR3 protein: CASSTGSFSYNEQFF. Written as DNA, the CDR3 is TGTGCCAGCAGTACCGGGAGTTTCTCCTACAATGAGCAGTTCTTC.

In this sample, this clone turned up a few times. V and J are TRBV2 and TRBJ2-5, with TRBD2 matching over 7 bases. The CDR3 covers 13 residues. Germline trimming cut 6 bases from V and 4 bases from J; bases unmatched to any gene: 5. CDR1 and CDR2 from the germline V gene are SNHLY and FYNNEI. The CDR3 spells CASSGGLGETQYF. DNA of the CDR3: TGTGCCAGCAGCGGGGGGTTGGGAGAGACCCAGTACTTC.

The chain uses TRBV11-2 and TRBJ2-4, with 9 bases matching TRBD2. V lost 5 bases to trimming and J lost 7 bases; unmatched junction nucleotides: 6. The CDR3 runs 14 residues. CDR1 is SGHAT and CDR2 is FQNNGV in the germline V gene. The CDR3 DNA is TGTGCCAGCAGCGCCCCAGGACTAGCGAACATTCAGTACTTC. This encodes CASSAPGLANIQYF.

This clone showed up just a few times. This chain connects TRBV27 to TRBJ2-7, with TRBD1 identical over 8 bases. Germline V gene sequence: CDR1 MNHEY, CDR2 SMNVEV (reference sequence). The V segment lost 3 bases and the J segment 3 bases; nucleotides outside the gene matches: 7. This CDR3 region has 15 residues. In DNA, the CDR3 is TGTGCCAGCAGTTTTTTCCAGGGGGCGAACTACGAGCAGTACTTC. Protein: CASSFFQGANYEQYF.

The CDR3 bases are TGTGCCAGTTCCCGACAGAGTAATCAGCCCCAGCATTTT. Amino acids: CASSRQSNQPQHF. The gene calls are TRBV19 and TRBJ1-5, with D perhaps matching TRBD1 (5 bases). CDR1 is LNHDA, CDR2 SQIVND, per germline (reference sequence). This CDR3 region has 13 residues. The germline V and J ends were trimmed by 8 bases and 4 bases, with 12 bases remaining between them.

Note on this clone: Other DNA sequences in this specimen translate into the identical CDR3. The rearrangement links TRBV7-9 to TRBJ1-1; a weak D match, TRBD1 (6 bases). Trimming shortened V by 5 bases and J by 0 bases, and 13 bases separated the two germline ends. This CDR3 contains 15 residues. Germline lookup yields CDR1 SEHNR and CDR2 FQNEAQ (reference sequence). The CDR3 nucleotides are TGTGCCAGCAGCCTGGGGGCGCTCATGAACACTGAAGCTTTCTTT. Residues: CASSLGALMNTEAFF.

V gene TRBV5-4 combines with J gene TRBJ2-1; D is unresolved. V shed 1 base and J shed 0 bases, with 17 bases lying between them. Germline loops: CDR1 SGHNT, CDR2 YYREEE (reference sequence). The CDR3 has 18 residues. The CDR3 here is CASSLKLSAASSYNEQFF. The CDR3 coding sequence is TGTGCCAGCAGCTTGAAGCTAAGCGCCGCTTCCTCCTACAATGAGCAGTTCTTC.

This chain joins TRBV6-1 and TRBJ1-2; 7 bases agree with TRBD1. This CDR3 comprises 15 residues. V was clipped by 4 bases and J by 2 bases; unmatched bases: 7. The germline gives CDR1 MNHNS, CDR2 SASEGT. The CDR3, as DNA: TGTGCCAGCAGTGGACAGGGACAGCCCAACTATGGCTACACCTTC. Translation gives CASSGQGQPNYGYTF.

V and J are TRBV11-3 and TRBJ2-6, with TRBD1 matching 10 bases. Germline CDR1 is SGHNT and CDR2 is YENEEA. The V gene end was trimmed by 5 bases and the J gene end by 4 bases; junction bases not matched to a gene: 8. CDR3 length: 17 amino acids. DNA of the CDR3: TGTGCCAGCAGCCCCCGGGACAGGGGTTTCGGGGCCAACGTCCTGACTTTC. It is translated as CASSPRDRGFGANVLTF.

This sequence joins TRBV11-2 and TRBJ1-4, with D unresolved. CDR3 size: 15 residues. V shed 1 base and J shed 5 bases, with 11 bases lying between them. Germline V gives CDR1 SGHAT, CDR2 FQNNGV. Written as DNA, the CDR3 is TGTGCCAGCAGCTTAGTAACGAGGCTCAATGAAAAACTGTTTTTT. Its translation: CASSLVTRLNEKLFF.

This clone appeared a few times. This chain connects TRBV6-5 to TRBJ2-7; D is undetermined. Germline values: CDR1 MNHEY, CDR2 SVGAGI. The CDR3 loop spans 14 amino acids. Trimming removed 6 bases at V and 10 bases at J, with 22 bases between. The CDR3: CASSPIAKTPHQYF. The CDR3 nucleotides are TGTGCCAGCAGCCCAATTGCTAAAACCCCCCATCAGTACTTC.

This clone was observed a handful of times. The gene calls are TRBV27 and TRBJ1-1; unclear D gene. CDR1 MNHEY and CDR2 SMNVEV come from the germline V gene (reference sequence). This CDR3 has 15 residues. Trimming cost V 1 base and J 0 bases, with 9 bases left between them. The CDR3 region has the DNA TGTGCCAGCAGTTTATTCGAGGGTCTGAACACTGAAGCTTTCTTT. Amino acid sequence: CASSLFEGLNTEAFF.

This clone came up a few times. This chain links TRBV6-5 with TRBJ2-7; a weak D match, TRBD2 (6 bases). Trimming stripped 6 bases from V and 1 base from J, with 13 bases between. Germline loops: CDR1 MNHEY, CDR2 SVGAGI. The CDR3 length is 14 residues. The chain's CDR3 is CASSQTGTSYEQYF. CDR3 bases: TGTGCCAGCAGCCAAACCGGGACTTCCTACGAGCAGTACTTC.

This clone was counted a few times. The J gene is TRBJ2-3, the V gene TRBV5-1, with a possible D match to TRBD2 (5 bases). The CDR3 is 17 amino acids. Between the trimmed V and J ends, which lost 2 bases and 0 bases, there was a span of 16 bases. Per the germline V gene, CDR1 is SGHRS and CDR2 is YFSETQ. The CDR3 coding sequence is TGCGCCAGCAGCTTTACTCACAGCGGCTCTAGCACAGATACGCAGTATTTT. Residues: CASSFTHSGSSTDTQYF.

This clone was counted between two and nine times. The gene calls are TRBV10-3 and TRBJ1-6; D is unclear. Trimming took 3 bases from V and 6 from J, leaving 9 bases between them. Germline V gene data show CDR1 as ENHRY and CDR2 as SYGVKD. The CDR3 has 14 residues. DNA of the CDR3: TGTGCCATCAGTGATCTAGGGAGTAATTCACCCCTCCACTTT. Its translation is CAISDLGSNSPLHF.

The chain combines TRBV9 with TRBJ1-5; D uncertain. The V end was cut by 2 bases, the J end by 3 bases, with 9 bases between. Germline CDR1 and CDR2: SGDLS and YYNGEE. The CDR3 consists of 14 residues. The CDR3 sequence is CASSVGTFNQPQHF. Here the CDR3 DNA reads TGTGCCAGCAGCGTGGGCACCTTCAATCAGCCCCAGCATTTT.

This clone appeared a few times. The chain couples TRBV5-1 to TRBJ2-4; TRBD1 aligns across 9 bases. Germline CDR1 is SGHRS and CDR2 is YFSETQ. With 0 bases clipped from V and 6 bases from J, the junction kept 7 bases outside the gene matches. The CDR3 is 16 amino acids. The CDR3 DNA sequence: TGCGCCAGCAGCTTGGCCGGGACAGGGATATTAAACATTCAGTACTTC. Its protein is CASSLAGTGILNIQYF.

J is TRBJ2-7 and V is TRBV5-1; D is ambiguous. V dropped 2 bases and J dropped 6 bases, with 15 bases sitting between them. The CDR3 has 14 amino acids. CDR1 and CDR2 (germline): SGHRS, YFSETQ. In DNA form, the CDR3 reads TGCGCCAGCAGCTTAGTATCTAGAGGATCCGAGCAGTACTTC. The encoded protein is CASSLVSRGSEQYF.